Listed here are 3 T cell receptor beta chains from one sample, sequenced in a study of blood T cell repertoires in COVID-19. Profiled with immunoSEQ multiplex PCR; TCRdb holds only in-frame clones, not every one. The sample lists 40,000 to 45,000 clones; nearly 90% were seen once. Sequenced input: peripheral blood. Receptors were obtained from a human donor in a cohort sampled during active COVID-19.

The V and J genes are TRBV9 and TRBJ2-1; TRBD1 is a possible D gene (6 bases). V lost 4 bases to trimming and J lost 6 bases, with 20 bases between them. Germline-derived CDR1 and CDR2 are SGDLS and YYNGEE. CDR3 length: 16 amino acids. Written as DNA, the CDR3 is TGTGCCAGCAGCCCGCGCCCGGACAGCTACCTCAATGAGCAGTTCTTC. It encodes CASSPRPDSYLNEQFF.

This rearrangement joins TRBV11-2 to TRBJ2-3; the match to TRBD2 covers 10 bases. This CDR3 has 18 amino acids. CDR1 and CDR2 (germline): SGHAT, FQNNGV. V was pared by 5 bases and J by 3 bases, with 14 bases of the junction left unmatched. CDR3 in DNA: TGTGCCAGCAGCCCGACCATACTAGGACTAGCGGCAACAGATACGCAGTATTTT. Amino acids: CASSPTILGLAATDTQYF. Together with reference TRBV11-2 and TRBJ2-3, the CDR3 gives the full variable domain: EAGVAQSPRYKIIEKRQSVAFWCNPISGHATLYWYQQILGQGPKLLIQFQNNGVVDDSQLPKDRFSAERLKGVDSTLKIQPAKLEDSAVYLCASSPTILGLAATDTQYFGPGTRLTVL.

The V and J genes are TRBV11-2 and TRBJ1-2; D gene unclear. This CDR3 comprises 13 residues. Germline V gene sequence: CDR1 SGHAT, CDR2 FQNNGV. The germline V and J ends were trimmed by 0 bases and 1 base, with 3 bases remaining between them. CDR3 DNA sequence: TGTGCCAGCAGCTTAGACAGTAACTATGGCTACACCTTC. The encoded protein is CASSLDSNYGYTF.